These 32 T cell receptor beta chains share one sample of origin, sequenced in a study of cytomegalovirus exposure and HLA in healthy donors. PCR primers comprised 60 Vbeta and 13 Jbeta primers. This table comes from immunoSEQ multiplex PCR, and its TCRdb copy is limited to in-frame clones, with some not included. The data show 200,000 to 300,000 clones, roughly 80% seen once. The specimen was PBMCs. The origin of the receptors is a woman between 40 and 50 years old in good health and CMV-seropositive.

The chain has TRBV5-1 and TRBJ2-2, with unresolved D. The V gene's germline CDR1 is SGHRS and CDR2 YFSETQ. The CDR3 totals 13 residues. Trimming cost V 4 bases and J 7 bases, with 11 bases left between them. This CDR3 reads CASSLNIRGELFF. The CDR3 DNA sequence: TGCGCCAGCAGCCTCAACATCCGCGGGGAGCTGTTTTTT.

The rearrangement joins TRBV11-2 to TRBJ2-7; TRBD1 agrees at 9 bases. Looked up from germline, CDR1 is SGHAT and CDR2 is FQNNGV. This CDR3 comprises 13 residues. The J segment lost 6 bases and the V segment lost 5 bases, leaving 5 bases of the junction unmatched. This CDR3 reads CASSPSTGGEQYF. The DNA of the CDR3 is TGTGCCAGCAGCCCTTCGACAGGGGGCGAGCAGTACTTC.

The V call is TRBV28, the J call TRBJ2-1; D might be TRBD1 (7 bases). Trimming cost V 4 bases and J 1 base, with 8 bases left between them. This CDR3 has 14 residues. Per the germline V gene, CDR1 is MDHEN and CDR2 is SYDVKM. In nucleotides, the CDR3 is TGTGCCAGCAGTTCAGGGGGGTCCTACAATGAGCAGTTCTTC. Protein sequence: CASSSGGSYNEQFF.

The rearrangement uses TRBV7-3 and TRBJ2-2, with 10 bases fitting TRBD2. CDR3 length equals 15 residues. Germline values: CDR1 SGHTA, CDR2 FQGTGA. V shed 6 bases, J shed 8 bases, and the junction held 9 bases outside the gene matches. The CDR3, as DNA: TGTGCCAGCAGTCCTACAACTAGCGGGAAAGGGGAGCTGTTTTTT. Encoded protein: CASSPTTSGKGELFF.

The DNA for the CDR3 is TGTGCCAGCTCACCAACTAGCGGGGGAACCTACGAGCAGTACTTC. Translating gives CASSPTSGGTYEQYF. The chain combines TRBV18 with TRBJ2-7; 11 bases align to TRBD2. Germline values: CDR1 KGHSH, CDR2 LQKENI. J lost 2 bases, V lost 2 bases, and 2 bases had no gene match. This CDR3 is 15 amino acids long. Full variable domain (missing parts from reference TRBV18 and TRBJ2-7): NAGVMQNPRHLVRRRGQEARLRCSPMKGHSHVYWYRQLPEEGLKFMVYLQKENIIDESGMPKERFSAEFPKEGPSILRIQQVVRGDSAAYFCASSPTSGGTYEQYFGPGTRLTVT.

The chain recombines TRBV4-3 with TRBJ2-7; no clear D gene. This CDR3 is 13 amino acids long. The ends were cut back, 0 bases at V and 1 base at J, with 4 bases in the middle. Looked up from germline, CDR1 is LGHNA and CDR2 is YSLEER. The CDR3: CASSQDRSYEQYF. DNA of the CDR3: TGCGCCAGCAGCCAAGATCGTTCCTACGAGCAGTACTTC.

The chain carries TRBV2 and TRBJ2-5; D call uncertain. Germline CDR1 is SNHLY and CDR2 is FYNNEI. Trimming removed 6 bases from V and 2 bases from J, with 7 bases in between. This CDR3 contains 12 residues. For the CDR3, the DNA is TGTGCCAGCAGCGAGACTCAAGAGACCCAGTACTTC. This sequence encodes CASSETQETQYF.

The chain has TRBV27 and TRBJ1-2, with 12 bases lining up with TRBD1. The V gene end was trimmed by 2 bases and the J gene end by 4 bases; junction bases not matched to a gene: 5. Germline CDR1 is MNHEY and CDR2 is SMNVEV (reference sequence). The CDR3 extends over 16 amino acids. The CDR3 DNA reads TGTGCCAGCAGTTTAAAGGGACAGGGGGCGGGCTATGGCTACACCTTC. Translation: CASSLKGQGAGYGYTF.

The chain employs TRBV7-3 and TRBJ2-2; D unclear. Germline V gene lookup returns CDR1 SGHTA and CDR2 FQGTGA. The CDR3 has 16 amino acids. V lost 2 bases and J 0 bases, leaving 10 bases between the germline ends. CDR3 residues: CASSLLPSANTGELFF. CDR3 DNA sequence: TGTGCCAGCAGCTTACTGCCGAGCGCGAACACCGGGGAGCTGTTTTTT.

Here the CDR3 DNA reads TGCAGCGTTGAATCTTCAGGCGTCTATGGCTACACCTTC. Translating gives CSVESSGVYGYTF. The rearrangement joins TRBV29-1 to TRBJ1-2; D remains ambiguous. The V gene lost 2 bases and the J gene lost 4 bases, with 11 bases spanning the gap. CDR3 length: 13 amino acids. Germline V lookup: CDR1 SQVTM, CDR2 ANQGSEA.

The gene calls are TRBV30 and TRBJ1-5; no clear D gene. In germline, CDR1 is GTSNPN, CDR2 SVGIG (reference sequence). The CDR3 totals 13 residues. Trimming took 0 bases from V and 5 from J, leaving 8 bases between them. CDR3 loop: CAWSVQRDQPQHF. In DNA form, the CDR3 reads TGTGCCTGGAGTGTACAGAGGGATCAGCCCCAGCATTTT.

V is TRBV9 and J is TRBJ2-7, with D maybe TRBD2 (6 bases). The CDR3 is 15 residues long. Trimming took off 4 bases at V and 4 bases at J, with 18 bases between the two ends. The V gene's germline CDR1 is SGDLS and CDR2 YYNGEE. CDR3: CASSPGGLSGYEQYF. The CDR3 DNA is TGTGCCAGCAGCCCCGGAGGACTAAGTGGGTACGAGCAGTACTTC.

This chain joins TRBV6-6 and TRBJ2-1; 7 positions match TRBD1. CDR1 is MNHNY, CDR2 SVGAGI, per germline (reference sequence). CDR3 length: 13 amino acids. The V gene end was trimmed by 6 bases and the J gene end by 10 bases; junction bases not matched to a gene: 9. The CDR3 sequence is CASSLPTGYEQFF. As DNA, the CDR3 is TGTGCCAGCAGCCTCCCGACAGGGTACGAGCAGTTCTTC.

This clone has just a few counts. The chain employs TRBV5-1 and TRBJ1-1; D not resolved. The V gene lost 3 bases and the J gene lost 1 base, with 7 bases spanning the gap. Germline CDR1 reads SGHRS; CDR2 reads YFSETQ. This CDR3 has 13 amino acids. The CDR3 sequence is CASSSPGNTEAFF. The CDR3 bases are TGCGCCAGCAGCTCCCCAGGGAACACTGAAGCTTTCTTT.

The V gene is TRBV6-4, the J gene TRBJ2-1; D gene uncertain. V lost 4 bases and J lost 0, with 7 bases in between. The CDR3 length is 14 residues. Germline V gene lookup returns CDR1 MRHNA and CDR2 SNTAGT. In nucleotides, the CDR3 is TGTGCCAGCAGTGTAAGGAGCTCCTACAATGAGCAGTTCTTC. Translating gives CASSVRSSYNEQFF.

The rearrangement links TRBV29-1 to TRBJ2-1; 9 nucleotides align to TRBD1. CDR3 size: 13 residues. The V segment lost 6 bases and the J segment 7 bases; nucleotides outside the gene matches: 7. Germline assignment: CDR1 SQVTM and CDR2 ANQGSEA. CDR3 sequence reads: CSVAGQGWNEQFF. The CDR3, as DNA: TGCAGCGTGGCGGGACAGGGTTGGAATGAGCAGTTCTTC.

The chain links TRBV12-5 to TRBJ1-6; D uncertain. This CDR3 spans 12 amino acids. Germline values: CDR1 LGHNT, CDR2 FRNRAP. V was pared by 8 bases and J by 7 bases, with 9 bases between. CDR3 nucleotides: TGTGCTAGTAGGGAGGCCAATTCACCCCTCCACTTT. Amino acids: CASREANSPLHF.

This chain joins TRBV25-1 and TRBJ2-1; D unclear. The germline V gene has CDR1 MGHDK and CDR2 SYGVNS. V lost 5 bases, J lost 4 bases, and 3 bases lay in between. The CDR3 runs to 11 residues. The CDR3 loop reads CASSQYNEQFF. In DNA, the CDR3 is TGTGCCAGCAGTCAGTACAATGAGCAGTTCTTC.

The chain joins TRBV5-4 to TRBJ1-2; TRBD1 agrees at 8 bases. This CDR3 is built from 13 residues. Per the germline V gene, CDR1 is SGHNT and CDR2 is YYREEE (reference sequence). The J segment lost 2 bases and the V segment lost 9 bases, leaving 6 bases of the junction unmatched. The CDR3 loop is CATTDRVNYGYTF. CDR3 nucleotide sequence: TGTGCCACCACGGACAGGGTAAACTATGGCTACACCTTC.

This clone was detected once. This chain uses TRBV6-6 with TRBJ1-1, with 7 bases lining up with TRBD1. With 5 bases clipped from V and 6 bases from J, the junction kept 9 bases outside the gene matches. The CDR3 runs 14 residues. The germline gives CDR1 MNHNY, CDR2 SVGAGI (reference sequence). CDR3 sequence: CASSAGGNSAEAFF. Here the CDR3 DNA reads TGTGCCAGCAGTGCAGGGGGAAATAGTGCTGAAGCTTTCTTT.

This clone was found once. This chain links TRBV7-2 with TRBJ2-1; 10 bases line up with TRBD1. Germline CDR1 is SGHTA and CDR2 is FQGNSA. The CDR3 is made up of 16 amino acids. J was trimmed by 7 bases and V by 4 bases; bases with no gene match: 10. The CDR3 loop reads CASSSRDRGVGNEQFF. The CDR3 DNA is TGTGCCAGCAGCTCCCGGGACAGGGGAGTAGGAAATGAGCAGTTCTTC.

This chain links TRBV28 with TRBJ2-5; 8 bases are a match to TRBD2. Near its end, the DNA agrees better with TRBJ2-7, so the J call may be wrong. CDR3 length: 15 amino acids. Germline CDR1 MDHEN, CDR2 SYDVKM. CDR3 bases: TGTGCCAGCAGATCGGTAATTGAGCGGGAGTACGAGCAGTACTTC. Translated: CASRSVIEREYEQYF.

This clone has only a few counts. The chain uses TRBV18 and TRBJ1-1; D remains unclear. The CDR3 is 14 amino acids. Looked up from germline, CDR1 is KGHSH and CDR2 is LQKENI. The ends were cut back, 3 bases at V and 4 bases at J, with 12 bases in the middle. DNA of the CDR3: TGTGCCAGCTCACCGTCGGAGGGTAGCACTGAAGCTTTCTTT. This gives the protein CASSPSEGSTEAFF.

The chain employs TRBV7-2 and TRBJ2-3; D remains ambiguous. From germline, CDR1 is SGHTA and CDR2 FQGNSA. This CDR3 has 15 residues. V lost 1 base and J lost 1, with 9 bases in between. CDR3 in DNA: TGTGCCAGCAGCTTAGAGTCAAAGCGCACAGATACGCAGTATTTT. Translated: CASSLESKRTDTQYF.

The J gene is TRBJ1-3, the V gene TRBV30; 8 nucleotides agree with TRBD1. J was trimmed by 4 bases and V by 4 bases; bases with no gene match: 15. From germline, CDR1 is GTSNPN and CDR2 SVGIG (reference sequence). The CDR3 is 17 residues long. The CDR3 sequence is CAWKGIRAGGAGNTIYF. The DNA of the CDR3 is TGTGCCTGGAAGGGTATTCGGGCAGGGGGCGCAGGAAACACCATATATTTT.

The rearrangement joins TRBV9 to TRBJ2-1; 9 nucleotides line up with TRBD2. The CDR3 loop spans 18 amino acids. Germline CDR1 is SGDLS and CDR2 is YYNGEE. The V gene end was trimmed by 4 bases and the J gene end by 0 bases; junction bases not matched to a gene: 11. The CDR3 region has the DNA TGTGCCAGCAGCCCCAAAGGACTAGCGACAACCTCCTACAATGAGCAGTTCTTC. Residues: CASSPKGLATTSYNEQFF.

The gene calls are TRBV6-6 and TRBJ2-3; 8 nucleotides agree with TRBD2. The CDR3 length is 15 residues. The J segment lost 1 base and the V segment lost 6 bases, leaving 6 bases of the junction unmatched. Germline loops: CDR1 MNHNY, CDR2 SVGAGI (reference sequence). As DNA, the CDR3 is TGTGCCAGCAGGCCCGGGGGGGCGGGCACAGATACGCAGTATTTT. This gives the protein CASRPGGAGTDTQYF.

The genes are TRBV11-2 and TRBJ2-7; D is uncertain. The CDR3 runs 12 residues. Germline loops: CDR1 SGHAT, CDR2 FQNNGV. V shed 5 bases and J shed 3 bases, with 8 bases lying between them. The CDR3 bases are TGTGCCAGCAGCCCCGTCAGCTACGAGCAGTACTTC. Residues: CASSPVSYEQYF.

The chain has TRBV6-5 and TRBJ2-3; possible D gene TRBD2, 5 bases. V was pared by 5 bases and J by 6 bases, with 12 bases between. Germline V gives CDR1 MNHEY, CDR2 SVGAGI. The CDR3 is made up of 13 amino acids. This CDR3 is CASSPGSPDTQYF. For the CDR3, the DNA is TGTGCCAGCAGTCCGGGGAGTCCGGATACGCAGTATTTT.

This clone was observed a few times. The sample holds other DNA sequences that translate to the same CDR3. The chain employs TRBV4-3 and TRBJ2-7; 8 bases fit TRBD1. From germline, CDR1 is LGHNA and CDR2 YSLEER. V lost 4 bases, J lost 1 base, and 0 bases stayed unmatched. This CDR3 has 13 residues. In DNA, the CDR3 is TGCGCCAGCAGCCGGGACAGGTCCTACGAGCAGTACTTC. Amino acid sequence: CASSRDRSYEQYF.

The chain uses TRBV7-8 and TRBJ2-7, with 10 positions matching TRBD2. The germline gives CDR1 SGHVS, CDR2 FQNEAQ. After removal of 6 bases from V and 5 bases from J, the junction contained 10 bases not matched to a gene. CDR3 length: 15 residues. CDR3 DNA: TGTGCCAGCAGTACACCGGGACTAGCGAAAAACGAGCAGTACTTC. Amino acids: CASSTPGLAKNEQYF.

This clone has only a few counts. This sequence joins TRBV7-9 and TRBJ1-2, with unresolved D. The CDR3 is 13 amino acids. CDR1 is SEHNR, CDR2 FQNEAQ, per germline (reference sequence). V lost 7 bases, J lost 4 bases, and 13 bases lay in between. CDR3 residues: CASIPSEAYGYTF. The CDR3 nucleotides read TGTGCCAGCATCCCCAGTGAGGCCTATGGCTACACCTTC.